A single sample is the source of the 11 T cell receptor beta chains below, sequenced in a study of OX40 agonist ivuxolimab in advanced cancers. The assay was immunoSEQ multiplex PCR, and TCRdb's table has in-frame clones only and misses some. The sample has 50,000 or so clones; approximately 90% are singletons. The sample consisted of CD4+ or CD8+ T cells sorted from blood, taken in a trial of the OX40 agonist ivuxolimab. The receptors here all came from an adult with an advanced solid tumor such as melanoma, head and neck, liver or kidney cancer.

This chain uses TRBV7-8 with TRBJ2-7, with 15 bases fitting TRBD2. The V gene's germline CDR1 is SGHVS and CDR2 FQNEAQ. This CDR3 region has 17 residues. V gave up 3 bases and J gave up 4 bases; unmatched junction bases: 7. The DNA for the CDR3 is TGTGCCAGCAGCTTCCCATCCGGGACTAGCGGGAGGTACGAGCAGTACTTC. As protein: CASSFPSGTSGRYEQYF.

CDR3 protein: CSVFGHSYEQYF. In DNA, the CDR3 is TGCAGCGTTTTCGGGCATTCCTACGAGCAGTACTTC. This rearrangement joins TRBV29-1 to TRBJ2-7; D is undetermined. Germline V CDR1 and CDR2: SQVTM, ANQGSEA. V shed 5 bases and J shed 1 base, with 9 bases lying between them. The CDR3 has 12 residues.

This chain connects TRBV6-5 to TRBJ1-1; D unresolved. The CDR3 consists of 13 residues. From germline, CDR1 is MNHEY and CDR2 SVGAGI. V was shortened by 2 bases and J by 3 bases, with 7 bases between the two germline ends. As DNA, the CDR3 is TGTGCCAGCAGTTACAAGTCAGACACTGAAGCTTTCTTT. Amino acids: CASSYKSDTEAFF.

The V and J genes are TRBV30 and TRBJ2-1; 7 bases map to TRBD1. The germline V gene encodes CDR1 GTSNPN and CDR2 SVGIG (reference sequence). Unmatched junction bases numbered 8, after V lost 0 bases and J lost 0 bases. This CDR3 is 17 amino acids long. The chain's CDR3 is CAWSVRGWDSSYNEQFF. The CDR3 DNA follows: TGTGCCTGGAGTGTAAGGGGATGGGACAGCTCCTACAATGAGCAGTTCTTC.

The genes are TRBV18 and TRBJ2-1; TRBD1 aligns across 9 bases. With V trimmed by 3 bases and J by 7 bases, 4 bases remained unmatched. Germline V gives CDR1 KGHSH, CDR2 LQKENI. This CDR3 spans 14 amino acids. The chain's CDR3 is CASSPDRGHNEQFF. As DNA, the CDR3 is TGTGCCAGCTCACCGGACAGGGGACATAATGAGCAGTTCTTC.

CDR3 residues: CASSLVRIPAGEQFF. CDR3 coding DNA: TGTGCCAGCAGCTTGGTGAGGATCCCGGCGGGCGAGCAGTTCTTC. This sequence joins TRBV7-2 and TRBJ2-1, with a weak D call TRBD2 (5 bases). Per the germline V gene, CDR1 is SGHTA and CDR2 is FQGNSA. The CDR3 consists of 15 residues. V lost 3 bases and J lost 10, with 19 bases in between.

The chain uses TRBV5-1 and TRBJ2-7; D call uncertain. Germline V CDR1 and CDR2: SGHRS, YFSETQ. V lost 4 bases and J lost 1, with 3 bases in between. The CDR3 covers 11 residues. The CDR3 spells CASSGSYEQYF. CDR3 bases: TGCGCCAGCAGCGGGTCCTACGAGCAGTACTTC.

The chain combines TRBV28 with TRBJ2-2, with TRBD1 as a possible D gene (6 bases). From germline, CDR1 is MDHEN and CDR2 SYDVKM. With 3 bases removed from V and 1 base from J, the gap between germline ends came to 12 bases. The CDR3 is made up of 16 amino acids. This CDR3 reads CASSFSGRGNTGELFF. The CDR3 region has the DNA TGTGCCAGCAGTTTCTCGGGCAGGGGGAACACCGGGGAGCTGTTTTTT.

The chain has TRBV18 and TRBJ1-6; D is perhaps TRBD1 (5 bases). Trimming removed 4 bases from V and 3 bases from J, with 16 bases in between. There are 17 residues in the CDR3. Germline V CDR1 and CDR2: KGHSH, LQKENI. The CDR3, as DNA: TGTGCCAGCTCACTCAGACGCGCCGACAGCTATAATTCACCCCTCCACTTT. As protein: CASSLRRADSYNSPLHF.

The chain uses TRBV5-1 and TRBJ2-7; no clear D. Trimming left V 1 base short and J 0 bases short, with 8 bases between. CDR1 and CDR2 (germline): SGHRS, YFSETQ. CDR3 size: 14 residues. CDR3 protein: CASSLFQDSYEQYF. CDR3 bases: TGCGCCAGCAGCTTGTTTCAGGACTCCTACGAGCAGTACTTC. Variable domain in full (rest from reference TRBV5-1 and TRBJ2-7): KAGVTQTPRYLIKTRGQQVTLSCSPISGHRSVSWYQQTPGQGLQFLFEYFSETQRNKGNFPGRFSGRQFSNSRSEMNVSTLELGDSALYLCASSLFQDSYEQYFGPGTRLTVT.

The V and J genes are TRBV6-5 and TRBJ2-2; possibly TRBD2 for D (5 bases). V was clipped by 6 bases and J by 5 bases, with 13 bases between them. Germline V lookup: CDR1 MNHEY, CDR2 SVGAGI. The CDR3 is 14 residues long. CDR3 in DNA: TGTGCCAGCAGGGCACTAGGGAGAACCGGGGAGCTGTTTTTT. Translation gives CASRALGRTGELFF.